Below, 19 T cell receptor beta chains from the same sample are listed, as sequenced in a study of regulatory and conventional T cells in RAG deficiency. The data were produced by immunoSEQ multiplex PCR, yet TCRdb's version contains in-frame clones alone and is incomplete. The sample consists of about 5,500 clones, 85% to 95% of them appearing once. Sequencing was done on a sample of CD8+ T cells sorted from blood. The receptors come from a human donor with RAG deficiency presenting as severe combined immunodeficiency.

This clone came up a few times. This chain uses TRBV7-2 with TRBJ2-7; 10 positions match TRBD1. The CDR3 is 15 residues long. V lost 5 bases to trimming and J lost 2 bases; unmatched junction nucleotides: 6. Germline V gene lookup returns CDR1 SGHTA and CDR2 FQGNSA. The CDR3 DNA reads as TGTGCCAGCAGCCGTGGGACAGGGGCCACCTACGAGCAGTACTTC. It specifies CASSRGTGATYEQYF.

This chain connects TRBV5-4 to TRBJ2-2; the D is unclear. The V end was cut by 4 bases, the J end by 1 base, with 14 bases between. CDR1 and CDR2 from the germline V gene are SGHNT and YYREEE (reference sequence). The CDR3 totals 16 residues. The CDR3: CASSLPPGRNTGELFF. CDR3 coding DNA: TGTGCCAGCAGCCTACCTCCGGGTCGGAACACCGGGGAGCTGTTTTTT.

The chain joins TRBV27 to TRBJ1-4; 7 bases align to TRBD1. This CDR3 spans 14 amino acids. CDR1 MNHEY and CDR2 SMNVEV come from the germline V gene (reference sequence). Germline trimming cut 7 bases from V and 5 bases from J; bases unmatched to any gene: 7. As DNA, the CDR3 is TGTGCCAGCACCGAGACAGGGACAAATGAAAAACTGTTTTTT. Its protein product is CASTETGTNEKLFF.

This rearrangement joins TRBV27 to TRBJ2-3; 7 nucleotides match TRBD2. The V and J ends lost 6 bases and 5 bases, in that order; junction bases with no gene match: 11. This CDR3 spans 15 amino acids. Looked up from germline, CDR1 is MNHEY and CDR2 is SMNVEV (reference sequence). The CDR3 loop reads CASRRRAREGDTQYF. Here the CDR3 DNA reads TGTGCCAGCAGACGAAGAGCCAGGGAGGGAGATACGCAGTATTTT.

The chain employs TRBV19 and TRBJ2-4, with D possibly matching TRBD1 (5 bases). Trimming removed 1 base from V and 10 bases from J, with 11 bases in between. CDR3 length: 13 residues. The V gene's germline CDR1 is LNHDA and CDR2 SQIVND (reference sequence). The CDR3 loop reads CASSIVPGPIQYF. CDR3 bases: TGTGCCAGTAGTATAGTGCCAGGGCCGATTCAGTACTTC.

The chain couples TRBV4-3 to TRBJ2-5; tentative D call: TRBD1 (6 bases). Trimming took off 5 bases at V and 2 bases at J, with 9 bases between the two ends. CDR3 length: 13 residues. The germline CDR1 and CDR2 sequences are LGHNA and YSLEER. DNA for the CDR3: TGCGCCAGCAGCGTCGGACAGCAAGAGACCCAGTACTTC. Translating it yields CASSVGQQETQYF.

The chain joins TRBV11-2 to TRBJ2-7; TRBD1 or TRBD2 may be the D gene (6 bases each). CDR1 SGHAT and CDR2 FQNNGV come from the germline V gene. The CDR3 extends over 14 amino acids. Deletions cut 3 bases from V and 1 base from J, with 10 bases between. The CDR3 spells CASSFGGWSYEQYF. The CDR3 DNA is TGTGCCAGCAGCTTCGGGGGCTGGTCCTACGAGCAGTACTTC.

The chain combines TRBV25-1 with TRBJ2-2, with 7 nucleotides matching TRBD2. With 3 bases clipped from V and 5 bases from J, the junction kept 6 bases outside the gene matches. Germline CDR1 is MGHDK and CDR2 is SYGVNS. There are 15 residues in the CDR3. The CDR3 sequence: CASSDRGEWTGELFF. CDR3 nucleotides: TGTGCCAGCAGTGATCGGGGGGAATGGACCGGGGAGCTGTTTTTT.

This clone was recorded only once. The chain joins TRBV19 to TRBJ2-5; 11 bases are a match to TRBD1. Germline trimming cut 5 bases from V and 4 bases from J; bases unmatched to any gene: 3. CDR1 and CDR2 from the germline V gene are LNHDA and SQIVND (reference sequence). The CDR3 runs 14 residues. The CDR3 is CASSEDRGRETQYF. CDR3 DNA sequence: TGTGCCAGTAGTGAGGACAGGGGGCGAGAGACCCAGTACTTC.

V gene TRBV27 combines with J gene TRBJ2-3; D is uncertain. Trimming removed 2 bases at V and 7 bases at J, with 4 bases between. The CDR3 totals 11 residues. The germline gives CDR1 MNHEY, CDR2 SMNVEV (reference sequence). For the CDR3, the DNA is TGTGCCAGCAGTTTACAAAATACGCAGTATTTT. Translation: CASSLQNTQYF.

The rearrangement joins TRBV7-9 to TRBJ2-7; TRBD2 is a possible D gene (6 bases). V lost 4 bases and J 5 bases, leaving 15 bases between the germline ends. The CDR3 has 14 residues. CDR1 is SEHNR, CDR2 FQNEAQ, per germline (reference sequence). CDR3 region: CASSSWGVYDEQYF. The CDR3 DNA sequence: TGTGCCAGCAGCTCTTGGGGGGTCTACGACGAGCAGTACTTC.

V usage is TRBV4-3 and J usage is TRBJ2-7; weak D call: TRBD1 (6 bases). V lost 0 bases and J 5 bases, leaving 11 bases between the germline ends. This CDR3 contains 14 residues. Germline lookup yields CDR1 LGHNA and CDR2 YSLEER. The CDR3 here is CASSQEQGWNEQYF. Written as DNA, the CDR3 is TGCGCCAGCAGCCAAGAACAGGGATGGAACGAGCAGTACTTC.

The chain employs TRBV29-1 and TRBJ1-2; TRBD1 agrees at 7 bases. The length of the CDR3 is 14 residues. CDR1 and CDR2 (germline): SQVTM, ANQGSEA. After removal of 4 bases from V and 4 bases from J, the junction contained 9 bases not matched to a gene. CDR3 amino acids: CSVVAGTESYGYTF. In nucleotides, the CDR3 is TGCAGCGTTGTCGCCGGGACAGAGAGCTATGGCTACACCTTC.

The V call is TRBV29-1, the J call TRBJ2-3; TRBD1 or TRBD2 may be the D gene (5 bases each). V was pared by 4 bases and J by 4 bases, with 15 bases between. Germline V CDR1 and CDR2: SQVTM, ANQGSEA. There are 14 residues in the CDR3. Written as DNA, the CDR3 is TGCAGCGTTGTGTCCTGGGGGACGCCAGATACGCAGTATTTT. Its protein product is CSVVSWGTPDTQYF.

CDR3 sequence (DNA): TGTGCCAGCAGCTTAGGGCGGGTGTTAGAAGAGACCCAGTACTTC. Its translation is CASSLGRVLEETQYF. The J gene is TRBJ2-5, the V gene TRBV7-6, with a weak D call TRBD2 (5 bases). Germline assignment: CDR1 SGHVS and CDR2 FNYEAQ. Trimming cost V 1 base and J 3 bases, with 12 bases left between them. This CDR3 contains 15 residues.

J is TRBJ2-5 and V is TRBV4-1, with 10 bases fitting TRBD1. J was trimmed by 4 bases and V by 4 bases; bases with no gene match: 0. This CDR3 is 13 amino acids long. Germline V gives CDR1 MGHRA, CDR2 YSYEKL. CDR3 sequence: CASSRDRGETQYF. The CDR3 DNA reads TGCGCCAGCAGCCGGGACAGGGGAGAGACCCAGTACTTC.

The CDR3 spells CAWSWGSGANVLTF. The DNA for the CDR3 is TGTGCCTGGAGCTGGGGCTCTGGGGCCAACGTCCTGACTTTC. The V gene is TRBV30, the J gene TRBJ2-6; D is unresolved. The germline V gene encodes CDR1 GTSNPN and CDR2 SVGIG (reference sequence). The V end was cut by 3 bases, the J end by 0 bases, with 6 bases between. This CDR3 spans 14 amino acids.

CDR3 sequence: CASSQGGMLETQYF. The CDR3 nucleotides are TGTGCCAGCAGCCAGGGTGGTATGTTGGAGACCCAGTACTTC. This sequence joins TRBV27 and TRBJ2-5; possible D gene TRBD1, 5 bases. V lost 6 bases to trimming and J lost 5 bases, with 16 bases between them. The CDR3 is 14 residues long. Germline V CDR1 and CDR2: MNHEY, SMNVEV (reference sequence).

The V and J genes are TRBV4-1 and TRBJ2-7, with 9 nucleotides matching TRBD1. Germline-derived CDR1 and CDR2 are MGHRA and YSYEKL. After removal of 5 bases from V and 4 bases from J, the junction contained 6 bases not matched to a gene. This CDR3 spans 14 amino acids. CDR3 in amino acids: CASSFGTGRYEQYF. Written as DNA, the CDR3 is TGCGCCAGCAGCTTCGGGACAGGGCGATACGAGCAGTACTTC.